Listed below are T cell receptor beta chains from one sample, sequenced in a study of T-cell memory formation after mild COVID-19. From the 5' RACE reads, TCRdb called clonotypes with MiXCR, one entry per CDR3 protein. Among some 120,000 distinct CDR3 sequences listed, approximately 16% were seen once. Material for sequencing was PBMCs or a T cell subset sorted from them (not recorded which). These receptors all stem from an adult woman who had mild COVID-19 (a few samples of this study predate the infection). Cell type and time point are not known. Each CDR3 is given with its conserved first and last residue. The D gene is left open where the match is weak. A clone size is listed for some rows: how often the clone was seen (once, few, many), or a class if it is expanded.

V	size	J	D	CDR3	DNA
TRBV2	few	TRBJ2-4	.	CASSDGRGNAKNIQYF	TGTGCCAGCAGTGACGGACGGGGAAATGCCAAAAACATTCAGTACTTC
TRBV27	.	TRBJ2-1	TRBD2	CASSFVGLSYNEQFF	TGTGCCAGCAGTTTCGTGGGACTATCCTACAATGAGCAGTTCTTC
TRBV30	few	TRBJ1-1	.	CAWGRRGSTEAFF	TGTGCCTGGGGGCGGCGAGGCTCCACTGAAGCTTTCTTT
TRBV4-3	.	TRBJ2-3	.	CASSQDGPGSTDTQYF	TGCGCCAGCAGCCAAGATGGGCCGGGTTCAACAGATACGCAGTATTTT
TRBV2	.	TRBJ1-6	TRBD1	CASRQGSQNSPLHF	TGTGCCAGTAGACAGGGGTCGCAAAATTCACCCCTCCACTTT
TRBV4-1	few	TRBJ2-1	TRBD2	CASSQVRLAVYNEQFF	TGCGCCAGCAGCCAAGTACGACTAGCGGTATACAATGAGCAGTTCTTC
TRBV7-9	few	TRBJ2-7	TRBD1	CASSSRTGSYEQYF	TGTGCCAGCAGCTCGAGGACAGGGAGCTACGAGCAGTACTTC
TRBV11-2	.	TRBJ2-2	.	CASSPGTQVTGELFF	TGTGCCAGCAGCCCGGGGACGCAGGTGACCGGGGAGCTGTTTTTT
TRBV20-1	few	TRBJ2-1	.	CSARDHSSRTVSYNEQFF	TGCAGTGCTAGAGATCATAGTAGTAGAACGGTCTCCTACAATGAGCAGTTCTTC
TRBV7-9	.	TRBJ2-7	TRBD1	CASNPIQGAYEQYF	TGTGCCAGCAACCCCATACAGGGGGCCTACGAGCAGTACTTC
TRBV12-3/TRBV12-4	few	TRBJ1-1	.	CASSWRENTEAFF	TGTGCCAGCAGTTGGAGAGAAAACACTGAAGCTTTCTTT
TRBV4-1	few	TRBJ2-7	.	CASSLEQGKDYEQYF	TGCGCCAGCAGCTTAGAGCAAGGGAAGGACTACGAGCAGTACTTC
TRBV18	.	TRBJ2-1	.	CASSPLGRAEQFF	TGTGCCAGCTCACCACTCGGCAGGGCTGAGCAGTTCTTC
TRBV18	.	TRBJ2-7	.	CASSSSTGSSYEQYF	TGTGCCAGCTCATCCAGTACGGGGAGCTCCTACGAGCAGTACTTC
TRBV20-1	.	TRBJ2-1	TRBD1	CSARKGTGAENEQFF	TGCAGTGCTAGAAAGGGGACAGGAGCTGAGAATGAGCAGTTCTTC
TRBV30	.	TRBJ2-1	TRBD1	CAWSGTASYNEQFF	TGTGCCTGGTCCGGGACAGCCTCCTACAATGAGCAGTTCTTC
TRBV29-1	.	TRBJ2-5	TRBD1	CSVDRGRGQETQYF	TGCAGCGTTGATAGGGGGCGCGGACAAGAGACCCAGTACTTC
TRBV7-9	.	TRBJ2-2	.	CAASTGPSNTGELFF	TGTGCCGCCTCCACGGGCCCCAGTAACACCGGGGAGCTGTTTTTT
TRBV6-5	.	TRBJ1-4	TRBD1	CASSYSTGPGDEKLFF	TGTGCCAGCAGTTACTCGACAGGGCCCGGGGATGAAAAACTGTTTTTT
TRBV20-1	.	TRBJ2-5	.	CSESPGTDETQYF	TGCAGTGAGTCCCCCGGGACCGATGAGACCCAGTACTTC
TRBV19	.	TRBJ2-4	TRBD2	CASSTSGRNIQYF	TGTGCCAGTAGTACTAGCGGGAGAAACATTCAGTACTTC
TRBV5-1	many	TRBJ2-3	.	CASSPGGGDTQYF	TGCGCCAGCAGCCCCGGGGGTGGAGATACGCAGTATTTT
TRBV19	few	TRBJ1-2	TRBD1	CASRTGDGYTF	TGTGCCAGTAGGACAGGGGATGGCTACACCTTC
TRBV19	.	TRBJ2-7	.	CASSTRDGAYEQYF	TGTGCCAGTAGTACCCGGGACGGGGCCTACGAGCAGTACTTC
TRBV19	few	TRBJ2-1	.	CASSIDTRLTFNEQFF	TGTGCCAGTAGTATAGATACCAGGTTGACGTTCAATGAGCAGTTCTTC
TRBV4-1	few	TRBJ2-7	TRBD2	CASSSGTRVYEQYF	TGCGCCAGCAGCTCCGGGACTAGGGTCTACGAGCAGTACTTC
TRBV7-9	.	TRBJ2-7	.	CASSSIPPGRVEQYF	TGTGCCAGCAGTTCAATCCCCCCCGGCAGGGTCGAGCAGTACTTC
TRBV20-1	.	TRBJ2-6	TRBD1	CSARTDRFVSGANVLTF	TGCAGTGCCCGGACGGACAGGTTTGTCTCTGGGGCCAACGTCCTGACTTTC
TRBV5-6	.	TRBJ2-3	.	CASSLPGPSTDTQYF	TGTGCCAGCAGCTTGCCCGGGCCTAGCACAGATACGCAGTATTTT
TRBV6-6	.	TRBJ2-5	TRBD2	CASSKARTSIQETQYF	TGTGCCAGCAGTAAGGCCCGGACTAGTATCCAAGAGACCCAGTACTTC
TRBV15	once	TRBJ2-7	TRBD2	CATSRDGPSGGDDEQYF	TGTGCCACCAGCAGAGATGGGCCAAGCGGGGGGGACGACGAGCAGTACTTC
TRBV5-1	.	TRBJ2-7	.	CASSEAAGVRTYEQYF	TGCGCCAGCAGCGAAGCGGCAGGGGTCAGGACTTACGAGCAGTACTTC
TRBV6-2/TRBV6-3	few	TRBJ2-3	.	CASSYSRLSTDTQYF	TGTGCCAGCAGTTACTCAAGGCTAAGCACAGATACGCAGTATTTT
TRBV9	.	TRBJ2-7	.	CASSVRAEPPYEQYF	TGTGCCAGCAGCGTTCGAGCAGAGCCTCCCTACGAGCAGTACTTC
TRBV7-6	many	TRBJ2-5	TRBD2	CASSQRLAGGETQYF	TGTGCCAGCAGCCAAAGACTAGCGGGAGGGGAGACCCAGTACTTC
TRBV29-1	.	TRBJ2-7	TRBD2	CSVGLAEAYEQYF	TGCAGCGTTGGACTAGCGGAAGCCTACGAGCAGTACTTC
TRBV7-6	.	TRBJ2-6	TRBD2	CASSPGTSGIAGANVLTF	TGTGCCAGCAGCCCCGGGACTAGCGGGATAGCAGGGGCCAACGTCCTGACTTTC
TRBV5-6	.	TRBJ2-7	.	CASSLGRSSEQYF	TGTGCCAGCAGCTTGGGGAGATCCAGCGAGCAGTACTTC
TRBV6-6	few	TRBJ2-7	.	CASSQPGSLMAQYF	TGTGCCAGCTCCCAGCCGGGATCCTTGATGGCGCAGTACTTC
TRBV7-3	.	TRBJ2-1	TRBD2	CASSLSPLAGDEQFF	TGTGCCAGCAGCTTAAGTCCCTTAGCGGGAGATGAGCAGTTCTTC
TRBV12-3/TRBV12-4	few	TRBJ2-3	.	CASSFTGDTQYF	TGTGCCAGCAGTTTTACAGGGGATACGCAGTATTTT
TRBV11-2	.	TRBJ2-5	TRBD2	CASSPGTSGREETQYF	TGTGCCAGCAGCCCGGGGACTAGCGGGAGGGAAGAGACCCAGTACTTC
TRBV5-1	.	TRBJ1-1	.	CASSLEAGEVTEAFF	TGCGCCAGCAGCTTGGAGGCTGGGGAGGTCACTGAAGCTTTCTTT
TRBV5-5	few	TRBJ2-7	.	CASSFGQRSSYEQYF	TGTGCCAGCAGCTTCGGCCAGAGGAGTTCCTACGAGCAGTACTTC
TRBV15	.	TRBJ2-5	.	CATSRDLGSPVGETQYF	TGTGCCACCAGCAGAGATTTGGGATCCCCCGTCGGCGAGACCCAGTACTTC